The 26 T cell receptor beta chains in this list originate from one sample, sequenced in a study of T cell changes during pregnancy in multiple sclerosis (dated by TCRdb to between 2018 and 2021). Library preparation employed the immunoSEQ multiplex PCR assay. The table comes from immuneACCESS by way of TCRdb, which keeps in-frame sequences with V and J called. Part of the clones is missing from these tables; in studies checked, under half for an unresolved V gene and the rest for unknown reasons. Present in this sample are tens of thousands of clones, around 90% of which were seen just once. About 1.7% of the sample belongs to the ten largest clones. The sequences come from peripheral blood, collected in the first trimester of pregnancy. The receptor source for this set is a female donor with multiple sclerosis, enrolled in a pregnancy study.

The V call is TRBV5-1, the J call TRBJ2-3; perhaps TRBD1 as D (6 bases). The CDR3 runs to 16 residues. The V end lost 0 bases, the J end lost 0 bases, and 11 bases lay between the germline ends. Germline V gives CDR1 SGHRS, CDR2 YFSETQ. DNA for the CDR3: TGCGCCAGCAGCTTGGGGTCAGGGGACAGCACAGATACGCAGTATTTT. This codes for CASSLGSGDSTDTQYF. Based on the CDR3 plus reference TRBV5-1 and TRBJ2-3, the full variable domain is KAGVTQTPRYLIKTRGQQVTLSCSPISGHRSVSWYQQTPGQGLQFLFEYFSETQRNKGNFPGRFSGRQFSNSRSEMNVSTLELGDSALYLCASSLGSGDSTDTQYFGPGTRLTVL.

The chain is built from TRBV5-4 and TRBJ2-5, with 9 bases aligning to TRBD1. The V gene end was trimmed by 0 bases and the J gene end by 6 bases; junction bases not matched to a gene: 3. The CDR3 is 14 amino acids. Germline V gene lookup returns CDR1 SGHNT and CDR2 YYREEE (reference sequence). CDR3 sequence reads: CASSLGGQGKTQYF. Here the CDR3 DNA reads TGTGCCAGCAGCTTGGGGGGACAGGGAAAGACCCAGTACTTC.

The gene calls are TRBV6-5 and TRBJ2-7; 7 nucleotides agree with TRBD1. The CDR3 has 15 amino acids. CDR1 MNHEY and CDR2 SVGAGI come from the germline V gene. After removal of 6 bases from V and 3 bases from J, the junction contained 11 bases not matched to a gene. This CDR3 reads CASRTGTALNYEQYF. CDR3 bases: TGTGCCAGCAGGACCGGGACAGCCTTAAACTACGAGCAGTACTTC.

The V and J genes are TRBV5-1 and TRBJ2-3; D gene ambiguous. Trimming removed 1 base at V and 4 bases at J, with 7 bases between. The V gene's germline CDR1 is SGHRS and CDR2 YFSETQ. The CDR3 runs to 13 residues. This CDR3 is CASSLLSSDTQYF. The CDR3, as DNA: TGCGCCAGCAGCTTGCTCTCCTCAGATACGCAGTATTTT.

This chain uses TRBV7-9 with TRBJ2-7; D perhaps matches TRBD1 (5 bases). The CDR3 runs to 13 residues. Between the trimmed V and J ends, which lost 5 bases and 3 bases, there was a span of 11 bases. Germline CDR1 is SEHNR and CDR2 is FQNEAQ (reference sequence). This CDR3 reads CASSPRQNYEQYF. In DNA form, the CDR3 reads TGTGCCAGCAGCCCCCGACAGAACTACGAGCAGTACTTC.

This chain joins TRBV18 and TRBJ2-3; D remains unclear. V dropped 0 bases and J dropped 5 bases, with 27 bases sitting between them. CDR3 length: 20 amino acids. Per the germline V gene, CDR1 is KGHSH and CDR2 is LQKENI. CDR3 nucleotide sequence: TGTGCCAGCTCACCACCATCCGGTATTGGGTCCTATACTTCGGGAGATACGCAGTATTTT. This codes for CASSPPSGIGSYTSGDTQYF.

In its sample, this clone was seen a few times. The J gene is TRBJ2-1, the V gene TRBV4-3; TRBD2 might be the D (7 bases). The CDR3 runs 18 residues. V lost 0 bases to trimming and J lost 4 bases, with 19 bases between them. CDR1 is LGHNA and CDR2 is YSLEER in the germline V gene. In DNA form, the CDR3 reads TGCGCCAGCAGCCAAGATGGTGGGGGGGCTAGCAGTTACAATGAGCAGTTCTTC. Translated: CASSQDGGGASSYNEQFF.

This chain joins TRBV7-8 and TRBJ1-2, with 7 nucleotides matching TRBD1. The ends lost 5 bases at V and 2 bases at J; junction bases unmatched: 14. The length of the CDR3 is 17 residues. The germline gives CDR1 SGHVS, CDR2 FQNEAQ. CDR3: CASSPGGWAGGNYGYTF. Here the CDR3 DNA reads TGTGCCAGCAGCCCCGGCGGGTGGGCAGGGGGAAACTATGGCTACACCTTC. Full variable domain (remainder filled in from reference TRBV7-8 and TRBJ1-2): GAGVSQSPRYKVAKRGQDVALRCDPISGHVSLFWYQQALGQGPEFLTYFQNEAQLDKSGLPSDRFFAERPEGSVSTLKIQRTQQEDSAVYLCASSPGGWAGGNYGYTFGSGTRLTVV.

This clone appeared a single time. The chain has TRBV6-5 and TRBJ2-7; tentative D call: TRBD1 (7 bases). V was cut by 6 bases and J by 6 bases, with 18 bases left in between. The CDR3 covers 14 residues. Per germline, CDR1 MNHEY and CDR2 SVGAGI. The CDR3 coding sequence is TGTGCCAGCAGGCAGGGGGGAAATAGACGCGAGCAGTACTTC. It translates to CASRQGGNRREQYF.

The gene calls are TRBV19 and TRBJ1-4; 7 nucleotides line up with TRBD1. CDR3 size: 16 residues. The germline V gene has CDR1 LNHDA and CDR2 SQIVND (reference sequence). V shed 7 bases and J 4 bases; nucleotides not matched to a gene: 12. The DNA for the CDR3 is TGTGCCAGTAAGTCCTCCTCCGGGACAGATAATGAAAAACTGTTTTTT. It is translated as CASKSSSGTDNEKLFF.

The gene calls are TRBV7-3 and TRBJ2-7, with TRBD1 matching 7 bases. The germline V gene encodes CDR1 SGHTA and CDR2 FQGTGA. This CDR3 spans 14 amino acids. Trimming at V came to 4 bases and at J to 2 bases, leaving 5 bases not matched to a gene. CDR3 loop: CASSSRQGAYEQYF. The CDR3, as DNA: TGTGCCAGCAGCTCCCGCCAGGGGGCCTACGAGCAGTACTTC. The whole variable domain, filled in from reference TRBV7-3 and TRBJ2-7, reads GAGVSQTPSNKVTEKGKYVELRCDPISGHTALYWYRQSLGQGPEFLIYFQGTGAADDSGLPNDRFFAVRPEGSVSTLKIQRTERGDSAVYLCASSSRQGAYEQYFGPGTRLTVT.

The gene calls are TRBV4-3 and TRBJ2-7; TRBD2 matches 10 bases. Germline loops: CDR1 LGHNA, CDR2 YSLEER. There are 15 residues in the CDR3. After removal of 0 bases from V and 2 bases from J, the junction contained 1 base not matched to a gene. The CDR3, as DNA: TGCGCCAGCAGCCAAGAGAGCGGGAGGGCCTACGAGCAGTACTTC. It yields the protein CASSQESGRAYEQYF.

This sequence joins TRBV7-6 and TRBJ2-1; TRBD2 agrees at 7 bases. The CDR3 runs to 14 residues. V lost 2 bases and J lost 7; bases outside the gene matches: 5. CDR1 and CDR2 (germline): SGHVS, FNYEAQ. CDR3 residues: CASSLRTSGNEQFF. DNA of the CDR3: TGTGCCAGCAGCTTAAGGACTAGTGGGAATGAGCAGTTCTTC.

The rearrangement links TRBV4-1 to TRBJ1-5; unclear D gene. Germline V gene lookup returns CDR1 MGHRA and CDR2 YSYEKL. The CDR3 extends over 13 amino acids. The V end was cut by 4 bases, the J end by 7 bases, with 11 bases between. As DNA, the CDR3 is TGCGCCAGCAGCCCAGATCTAGGCCAGCCCCAGCATTTT. Translated: CASSPDLGQPQHF.

The chain has TRBV19 and TRBJ2-2; a weak D match, TRBD2 (6 bases). V lost 7 bases to trimming and J lost 4 bases, with 19 bases between them. The CDR3 covers 16 residues. The germline V gene encodes CDR1 LNHDA and CDR2 SQIVND (reference sequence). The CDR3 DNA reads TGTGCCAGTACACCTGCCGGGACTTACCTCACCGGGGAGCTGTTTTTT. Protein: CASTPAGTYLTGELFF.

The chain links TRBV6-5 to TRBJ2-7; TRBD2 aligns across 7 bases. From germline, CDR1 is MNHEY and CDR2 SVGAGI. V was clipped by 5 bases and J by 6 bases; unmatched bases: 13. The CDR3 consists of 15 residues. As DNA, the CDR3 is TGTGCCAGCAGTCGCGGGACTAAAGCCGGTGGCGAGCAGTACTTC. This sequence encodes CASSRGTKAGGEQYF.

This chain connects TRBV7-9 to TRBJ2-1; 13 bases are a match to TRBD2. The CDR3 is made up of 17 amino acids. CDR1 SEHNR and CDR2 FQNEAQ come from the germline V gene (reference sequence). V lost 5 bases and J lost 7; bases outside the gene matches: 11. This chain's CDR3 is CASSQRLGTSGTNEQFF. The CDR3 bases are TGTGCCAGCAGCCAACGACTTGGGACTAGCGGGACTAATGAGCAGTTCTTC. Using reference TRBV7-9 and TRBJ2-1 for the parts outside the CDR3, the full variable domain is DTGVSQNPRHKITKRGQNVTFRCDPISEHNRLYWYRQTLGQGPEFLTYFQNEAQLEKSRLLSDRFSAERPKGSFSTLEIQRTEQGDSAMYLCASSQRLGTSGTNEQFFGPGTRLTVL.

The chain couples TRBV28 to TRBJ2-3; D might be TRBD1 (6 bases). This CDR3 spans 16 amino acids. CDR1 and CDR2 from the germline V gene are MDHEN and SYDVKM. Trimming shortened V by 6 bases and J by 2 bases, and 18 bases separated the two germline ends. The CDR3 DNA is TGTGCCAGCAGCCCTGGAAGGGGACAAGCCACAGATACGCAGTATTTT. Encoded protein: CASSPGRGQATDTQYF. Combining the CDR3 with reference TRBV28 and TRBJ2-3 gives the whole variable domain DVKVTQSSRYLVKRTGEKVFLECVQDMDHENMFWYRQDPGLGLRLIYFSYDVKMKEKGDIPEGYSVSREKKERFSLILESASTNQTSMYLCASSPGRGQATDTQYFGPGTRLTVL.

This clone was detected only a few times. The rearrangement links TRBV19 to TRBJ1-1; D possibly corresponds to TRBD1 (5 bases). From germline, CDR1 is LNHDA and CDR2 SQIVND (reference sequence). Trimming left V 3 bases short and J 5 bases short, with 10 bases between. This CDR3 has 13 residues. CDR3 in amino acids: CASSMWAGTEAFF. The DNA of the CDR3 is TGTGCCAGTAGTATGTGGGCAGGGACTGAAGCTTTCTTT.

The chain couples TRBV30 to TRBJ2-7; a weak D match, TRBD2 (6 bases). V was clipped by 0 bases and J by 13 bases, with 19 bases between them. Germline V gives CDR1 GTSNPN, CDR2 SVGIG (reference sequence). CDR3 length: 13 amino acids. In DNA, the CDR3 is TGTGCCTGGAGTGTAGGGTCTAGCGATAAATGTTACTTC. This codes for CAWSVGSSDKCYF.

The chain couples TRBV10-3 to TRBJ2-3, with 7 bases identical to TRBD2. Germline V gene lookup returns CDR1 ENHRY and CDR2 SYGVKD. Unmatched junction bases numbered 6, after V lost 10 bases and J lost 2 bases. CDR3 size: 13 residues. In DNA, the CDR3 is TGTGCCACCTCTAGCGGTGACACAGATACGCAGTATTTT. This gives the protein CATSSGDTDTQYF.

The chain carries TRBV6-1 and TRBJ1-1; 9 bases are shared with TRBD1. In germline, CDR1 is MNHNS, CDR2 SASEGT. The CDR3 covers 13 residues. V was clipped by 11 bases and J by 0 bases; unmatched bases: 4. The CDR3, as DNA: TGTGCCGGGAACAGGGGGCTGAACACTGAAGCTTTCTTT. This encodes CAGNRGLNTEAFF.

The chain combines TRBV9 with TRBJ2-1; D may be TRBD2 (5 bases). From germline, CDR1 is SGDLS and CDR2 YYNGEE. CDR3 length: 15 residues. Trimming cost V 0 bases and J 9 bases, with 16 bases left between them. The CDR3 sequence: CASSVAEVGRAEQFF. CDR3 coding DNA: TGTGCCAGCAGCGTAGCGGAGGTAGGAAGGGCTGAGCAGTTCTTC.

J is TRBJ1-4 and V is TRBV4-1; D gene unclear. The CDR3 has 14 amino acids. V was clipped by 1 base and J by 8 bases, with 11 bases between them. The V gene's germline CDR1 is MGHRA and CDR2 YSYEKL. The CDR3 DNA is TGCGCCAGCAGCCAAGGCCAACGGCGGGAAAAACTGTTTTTT. Translated: CASSQGQRREKLFF.

The table lists this clone with a count of one. The chain links TRBV27 to TRBJ2-1; 8 positions match TRBD1. The germline V gene has CDR1 MNHEY and CDR2 SMNVEV (reference sequence). Trimming cost V 3 bases and J 7 bases; bases outside gene matches: 5. The CDR3 runs 14 residues. The CDR3 DNA sequence: TGTGCCAGCAGTTTCTACGACAGGGGAAATGAGCAGTTCTTC. Its translation: CASSFYDRGNEQFF.

This chain joins TRBV2 and TRBJ1-2, with 7 bases lining up with TRBD1. Germline CDR1 reads SNHLY; CDR2 reads FYNNEI. The junction had 5 bases not matched to a gene; V was cut back by 7 bases and J by 3 bases. This CDR3 comprises 13 residues. DNA of the CDR3: TGTGCCAGCACAGGGGGGTCGTACTATGGCTACACCTTC. Translation gives CASTGGSYYGYTF.